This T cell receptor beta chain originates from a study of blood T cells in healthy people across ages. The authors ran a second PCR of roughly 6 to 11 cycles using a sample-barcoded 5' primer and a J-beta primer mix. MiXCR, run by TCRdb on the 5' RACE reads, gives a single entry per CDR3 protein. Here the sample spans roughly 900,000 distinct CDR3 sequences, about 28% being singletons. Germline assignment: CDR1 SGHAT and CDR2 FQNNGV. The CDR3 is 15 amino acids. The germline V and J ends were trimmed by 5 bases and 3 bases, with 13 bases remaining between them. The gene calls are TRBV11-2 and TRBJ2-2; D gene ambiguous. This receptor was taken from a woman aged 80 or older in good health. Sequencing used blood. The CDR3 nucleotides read TGTGCCAGCAGCCCCAGTTCCGGTTACACCGGGGAGCTGTTTTTT. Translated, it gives CASSPSSGYTGELFF.